The text below deals with one T cell receptor (beta chain). This sample is drawn from a study of T cell changes during pregnancy in multiple sclerosis. The data were produced by immunoSEQ multiplex PCR, yet TCRdb's version contains in-frame clones alone and is incomplete. The table shows tens of thousands of clones, with 85% to 90% occurring only once. Trimming shortened V by 1 base and J by 8 bases, and 26 bases separated the two germline ends. The CDR3 sequence is 18 residues long. Per the germline V gene, CDR1 is MGHDK and CDR2 is SYGVNS. J is TRBJ2-5 and V is TRBV25-1; possible D gene TRBD2, 5 bases. This TCR came from a female donor in good health, enrolled as a control in a pregnancy study. Specimen: peripheral blood, collected in the first trimester of pregnancy. The CDR3 region has the DNA TGTGCCAGCAGTGAATTTGTTTTCGTGTGGCCCGGACCGGGAACCCAGTACTTC. Protein sequence: CASSEFVFVWPGPGTQYF. Complete variable domain (other parts from reference TRBV25-1 and TRBJ2-5): EADIYQTPRYLVIGTGKKITLECSQTMGHDKMYWYQQDPGMELHLIHYSYGVNSTEKGDLSSESTVSRIRTEHFPLTLESARPSHTSQYLCASSEFVFVWPGPGTQYFGPGTRLLVL.